Listed below are T cell receptor beta chains from one sample, sequenced in a study of regulatory T cells in long-lasting Graves disease. From the multiplex PCR reads, TCRdb called clonotypes with MiXCR, one entry per CDR3 protein. Of some 460,000 distinct CDR3 sequences in the sample, around 16% were seen once. This sample also belongs to another study, concerning T cells in Graves' hyperthyroidism and ophthalmopathy.

The specimen was peripheral blood mononuclear cells (PBMCs), collected at new diagnosis, from a patient treated with antithyroid drugs. These receptors came from a man aged 40-49 years with Graves disease. CDR3s leave out the opening cysteine and the closing phenylalanine or tryptophan. The D gene is left open where the match is weak.

V,J,D,length,CDR3
TRBV7-6,TRBJ1-1,NA,11,ASSLQQGTEAF
TRBV10-2,TRBJ2-3,NA,14,ASRQALGAYTDTQY
TRBV20-1,TRBJ2-7,NA,14,SAPPYKVVKDYEQY
TRBV6-1,TRBJ2-1,TRBD2,13,ASTLAGVPYNEQF
TRBV7-3,TRBJ2-1,TRBD2,13,ASKTGTSSPNEQF
TRBV11-2,TRBJ2-2,TRBD1,14,ASSWRTGDVTGELF
TRBV6-2/TRBV6-3,TRBJ2-1,NA,12,ASTQTQSYNEQF
TRBV15,TRBJ2-7,TRBD1,14,ATSPGPGTGGQKQY
TRBV7-2,TRBJ2-7,NA,12,ASSLGRGRHEQY
TRBV7-3,TRBJ2-3,TRBD2,14,ASSMRTSGRTDTQY